These 14 T cell receptor beta chains share one sample of origin, sequenced in a study of blood T cell repertoires in COVID-19. Profiling relied on immunoSEQ multiplex PCR, and the TCRdb table lists in-frame clones only, not all of them. This table has 200,000 to 250,000 clones, roughly 80% appearing once. Sequencing was done on a sample of peripheral blood. The origin of the receptors is a human donor in a cohort sampled during active COVID-19.

CDR3 region: CASRLSDEQYF. The CDR3 DNA reads as TGTGCCAGCAGGCTTTCGGACGAGCAGTACTTC. The V gene is TRBV28, the J gene TRBJ2-7; no firm D call. V was cut by 6 bases and J by 5 bases, with 8 bases left in between. The CDR3 sequence is 11 residues long. Germline values: CDR1 MDHEN, CDR2 SYDVKM.

V usage is TRBV28 and J usage is TRBJ1-2; 7 bases are a match to TRBD1. Germline trimming cut 6 bases from V and 6 bases from J; bases unmatched to any gene: 10. Germline lookup yields CDR1 MDHEN and CDR2 SYDVKM. This CDR3 spans 14 amino acids. CDR3 sequence reads: CASSRSRGLDGYTF. The DNA for the CDR3 is TGTGCCAGCAGCCGGTCCAGGGGGTTGGATGGCTACACCTTC.

The chain has TRBV27 and TRBJ2-7; 7 bases fit TRBD1. The CDR3 extends over 15 amino acids. V trimming: 6 bases; J trimming: 0 bases; junction bases outside the gene matches: 8. Germline lookup yields CDR1 MNHEY and CDR2 SMNVEV (reference sequence). The CDR3 reads CASSALGQSSYEQYF. In nucleotides, the CDR3 is TGTGCCAGCAGCGCCCTGGGACAGAGCTCCTACGAGCAGTACTTC.

The J gene is TRBJ2-2, the V gene TRBV24-1; 13 positions agree with TRBD2. Per the germline V gene, CDR1 is KGHDR and CDR2 is SFDVKD. The CDR3 covers 18 residues. V shed 7 bases, J shed 5 bases, and the junction held 12 bases outside the gene matches. As DNA, the CDR3 is TGTGCCACCAGCCTGCCTGGACTAGCGGGAGTCGGTACCGGGGAGCTGTTTTTT. Translation gives CATSLPGLAGVGTGELFF.

The V gene is TRBV28, the J gene TRBJ1-5, with TRBD1 as a possible D gene (5 bases). This CDR3 has 16 residues. V was cut by 8 bases and J by 1 base, with 18 bases left in between. Germline CDR1 reads MDHEN; CDR2 reads SYDVKM. In nucleotides, the CDR3 is TGTGCCAGCGGTCCATCGGGGGGACGGAGCAATCAGCCCCAGCATTTT. Translated, it gives CASGPSGGRSNQPQHF.

The CDR3 nucleotides read TGTGCCAGCAGCCCATCGACCGGGACACTCATGAACACTGAAGCTTTCTTT. Its translation: CASSPSTGTLMNTEAFF. The chain joins TRBV9 to TRBJ1-1, with a weak D call TRBD1 (6 bases). The ends were cut back, 4 bases at V and 0 bases at J, with 19 bases in the middle. This CDR3 is built from 17 residues. Looked up from germline, CDR1 is SGDLS and CDR2 is YYNGEE.

The chain carries TRBV7-2 and TRBJ2-1; D is unresolved. The CDR3 has 15 residues. The V gene's germline CDR1 is SGHTA and CDR2 FQGNSA. Between the trimmed V and J ends, which lost 3 bases and 2 bases, there was a span of 11 bases. The CDR3 bases are TGTGCCAGCAGCTTGAGGCGGCTAACCTACAATGAGCAGTTCTTC. Protein sequence: CASSLRRLTYNEQFF. Complete variable domain (other parts from reference TRBV7-2 and TRBJ2-1): GAGVSQSPSNKVTEKGKDVELRCDPISGHTALYWYRQSLGQGLEFLIYFQGNSAPDKSGLPSDRFSAERTGGSVSTLTIQRTQQEDSAVYLCASSLRRLTYNEQFFGPGTRLTVL.

The rearrangement uses TRBV6-6 and TRBJ2-1; 9 bases align to TRBD2. Germline V gene data show CDR1 as MNHNY and CDR2 as SVGAGI (reference sequence). CDR3 length equals 15 residues. Losses at the gene ends were 1 base for V and 7 bases for J; bases not matched to a gene: 5. The CDR3 reads CASSYWAGGLNEQFF. The CDR3 DNA reads TGTGCCAGCAGTTACTGGGCGGGAGGGTTAAATGAGCAGTTCTTC.

The chain joins TRBV3-1 (or the pseudogene TRBV3-2) to TRBJ2-1, with 8 bases fitting TRBD2. CDR3 length: 14 residues. Germline CDR1 is LGHDT and CDR2 is YNNKEL (reference sequence). V was pared by 4 bases and J by 8 bases, with 7 bases of the junction left unmatched. In DNA form, the CDR3 reads TGTGCCAGCAGCCTGCCGGGGCGGGAGGATGAGCAGTTCTTC. Encoded protein: CASSLPGREDEQFF.

The V and J genes are TRBV19 and TRBJ2-7; weak D call: TRBD1 (6 bases). The germline gives CDR1 LNHDA, CDR2 SQIVND (reference sequence). Trimming took 1 base from V and 2 from J, leaving 12 bases between them. This CDR3 has 15 residues. CDR3 sequence reads: CASSIVQGSTYEQYF. For the CDR3, the DNA is TGTGCCAGTAGTATAGTACAGGGATCTACCTACGAGCAGTACTTC. Full variable domain (remainder filled in from reference TRBV19 and TRBJ2-7): DGGITQSPKYLFRKEGQNVTLSCEQNLNHDAMYWYRQDPGQGLRLIYYSQIVNDFQKGDIAEGYSVSREKKESFPLTVTSAQKNPTAFYLCASSIVQGSTYEQYFGPGTRLTVT.

This clone came up once. This sequence joins TRBV7-2 and TRBJ2-2; 8 bases fit TRBD2. CDR1 and CDR2 from the germline V gene are SGHTA and FQGNSA. This CDR3 spans 16 amino acids. Germline trimming cut 5 bases from V and 0 bases from J; bases unmatched to any gene: 5. The CDR3: CASSTTLAANTGELFF. CDR3 coding DNA: TGTGCCAGCAGCACCACACTAGCGGCGAACACCGGGGAGCTGTTTTTT.

V usage is TRBV25-1 and J usage is TRBJ2-1; tentatively, D is TRBD2 (6 bases). Germline loops: CDR1 MGHDK, CDR2 SYGVNS. V shed 6 bases and J shed 4 bases, with 10 bases lying between them. This CDR3 has 13 residues. The CDR3 DNA reads as TGTGCCAGCAGCCCGCTAGCGTACAATGAGCAGTTCTTC. It yields the protein CASSPLAYNEQFF.

The chain is built from TRBV19 and TRBJ2-3; 10 nucleotides match TRBD1. The CDR3 spans 13 residues. CDR1 and CDR2 from the germline V gene are LNHDA and SQIVND (reference sequence). V shed 6 bases, J shed 5 bases, and the junction held 2 bases outside the gene matches. CDR3 bases: TGTGCCAGTAGAGACAGGGGGCTAGATACGCAGTATTTT. Its protein product is CASRDRGLDTQYF.

The rearrangement links TRBV6-6 to TRBJ1-1; 7 bases align to TRBD1. This CDR3 spans 15 amino acids. The trim removed 7 bases at V and 11 bases at J, leaving 19 bases unmatched. CDR1 is MNHNY and CDR2 is SVGAGI in the germline V gene (reference sequence). CDR3 nucleotide sequence: TGTGCCAGCATTCCCCGTGGACAGGCTACATCGGGGGCTTTCTTT. It encodes CASIPRGQATSGAFF.